This T cell receptor beta chain was captured in a study of T cell repertoires in cytomegalovirus infection. Study-level background: Matching HLA type and CMV infection were both indicated by public TCR beta signatures.

Germline CDR1 and CDR2: LNHDA and SQIVND (reference sequence). The CDR3 runs 11 residues. This clonotype was seen more than once but under ten times. At one end the junction does not follow the germline gene, possibly because of a read error. One entry per CDR3 protein results from TCRdb running MiXCR on the reads. The sample lists 500,000 to 600,000 distinct CDR3 sequences; approximately 15% were seen once. The gene calls are TRBV19 and TRBJ2-1; D is uncertain. The material sequenced was CD8+ T cells from PBMCs. This TCR came from a human donor in good health (CMV status not recorded). Some clones in this sample may be carry-over from other donors' samples. CDR3 nucleotide sequence: TGTGCCAGTATGGTTTACAATGAACAGTTCTTC. It encodes CASMVYNEQFF. Full variable domain (rest looked up from reference TRBV19 and TRBJ2-1): DGGITQSPKYLFRKEGQNVTLSCEQNLNHDAMYWYRQDPGQGLRLIYYSQIVNDFQKGDIAEGYSVSREKKESFPLTVTSAQKNPTAFYLCASMVYNEQFFGPGTRLTVL.